The rows below give T cell receptor beta chains drawn from one sample of a study of shared clonotypes between healthy human individuals. TCRdb's table, derived via immunoSEQ multiplex PCR, lists solely in-frame clones and lacks some. The sample has about 2.4 million clones, approximately 93% seen once. Sequencing was done on a sample of naive CD4+ T cells from PBMCs. The receptor source for this set is a man between 18 and 35 years old in good health. Some clones in this sample may be carry-over from other donors' samples. CDR3s include the opening cysteine and the closing phenylalanine or tryptophan. The D gene is left open where the match is weak. Size is omitted from some rows. Given values are once, few, many or a class for expanded clones.

TRBV5-1	.	TRBJ2-2	TRBD1	TGCGCCAGCAGCTCCGGACAGGGGAACACCGGGGAGCTGTTTTTT	CASSSGQGNTGELFF
TRBV9	.	TRBJ2-2	TRBD2	TGTGCCAGCAGCGTATACTCTCCGCGGGAGGGCACCGGGGAGCTGTTTTTT	CASSVYSPREGTGELFF
TRBV7-2	.	TRBJ2-3	.	TGTGCCAGCAGCCGTGGAGGGGCGGGGGATACGCAGTATTTT	CASSRGGAGDTQYF
TRBV7-9	.	TRBJ2-4	.	TGTGCCAGCAGCTTCTTAAGCGGAGCCAAAAACATTCAGTACTTC	CASSFLSGAKNIQYF
TRBV7-9	.	TRBJ1-2	TRBD1	TGTGCCAGCAGCAAGATTACAGGGGCGGATGGGTATGGCTACACCTTC	CASSKITGADGYGYTF
TRBV7-3	.	TRBJ2-5	TRBD1	TGTGCCAGCAGCTTAGGCCCCCCTAGGGGGCTTTGGGAGACCCAGTACTTC	CASSLGPPRGLWETQYF
TRBV6-5	.	TRBJ1-6	TRBD1	TGTGCCAGCAGTTACGGGACAGGTGCCCCCCTCCACTTT	CASSYGTGAPLHF
TRBV15	.	TRBJ2-7	TRBD2	TGTGCCACAAGAATTGGGACTAGCGCTAACTACGAGCAGTACTTC	CATRIGTSANYEQYF
TRBV19	.	TRBJ2-5	.	TGTGCCAGTAGTATGCGGGGCCTAGAGACCCAGTACTTC	CASSMRGLETQYF
TRBV5-4	.	TRBJ2-7	TRBD2	TGTGCCAGCAGCTCTACGGCGACTAGCGGGGCCTACGAGCAGTACTTC	CASSSTATSGAYEQYF
TRBV5-1	.	TRBJ2-7	.	TGCGCCAGCAGCACTGTTGGGCGGACGTTAAACGAGCAGTACTTC	CASSTVGRTLNEQYF
TRBV28	once	TRBJ2-7	.	TGTGCCAGCAGTTTTAGGGCAGTACTCTCCTACGAGCAGTACTTC	CASSFRAVLSYEQYF
TRBV18	.	TRBJ2-1	.	TGTGCCAGCTCACAGAGCGTGAGCTCCTACAATGAGCAGTTCTTC	CASSQSVSSYNEQFF
TRBV29-1	.	TRBJ2-1	.	TGCAGCGTTGGATTTCGGCTAGCCTCCTACAATGAGCAGTTCTTC	CSVGFRLASYNEQFF
TRBV10-3	.	TRBJ2-1	.	TGTGCCATCAGTGGACTCTATGAGCAGTTCTTC	CAISGLYEQFF
TRBV29-1	.	TRBJ2-3	.	TGCAGCCCCAACGGTTTAGGGGGTAGCACAGATACGCAGTATTTT	CSPNGLGGSTDTQYF
TRBV9	.	TRBJ1-5	.	TGTGCCAGCAGCGTAGGAGCAGGGTCCGGTCAGCCCCAGCATTTT	CASSVGAGSGQPQHF
TRBV5-1	.	TRBJ1-1	TRBD1	TGCGCCAGCAGCTTGAGCACCGGACAGGCGTTGATTGAAGCTTTCTTT	CASSLSTGQALIEAFF
TRBV7-7	.	TRBJ2-5	.	TGTGCCAGCGGAGGGGGACCTGAGACCCAGTACTTC	CASGGGPETQYF
TRBV18	.	TRBJ1-5	TRBD1	TGTGCCAGCTCACTGACAGGGCTCGACCAGCCCCAGCATTTT	CASSLTGLDQPQHF
TRBV27	.	TRBJ2-7	TRBD2	TGTGCCAGCAGTTTAGGGCGGGGGGCTACCTACGAGCAGTACTTC	CASSLGRGATYEQYF
TRBV28	.	TRBJ2-7	TRBD1	TGTGCCAGCAGCCCCACCTCGGACAGGAACTACGAGCAGTACTTC	CASSPTSDRNYEQYF
TRBV7-2	.	TRBJ2-6	TRBD1	TGTGCCAGCAGATCACAGCAGGGGGCGGCCAACGTCCTGACTTTC	CASRSQQGAANVLTF
TRBV7-2	.	TRBJ2-2	.	TGTGCCAGCAGCTTCACACTGACCGGGGAGCTGTTTTTT	CASSFTLTGELFF
TRBV6-5	.	TRBJ2-7	TRBD1	TGTGCCAGCAGTTACGGAACCGGGACAGCTTCCTACGAGCAGTACTTC	CASSYGTGTASYEQYF
TRBV18	.	TRBJ1-1	.	TGTGCCAGCTCACCACCGCAGGGTCGGGACACTGAAGCTTTCTTT	CASSPPQGRDTEAFF
TRBV7-2	.	TRBJ2-2	TRBD1	TGTGCCAGCAGCTTAGCACAGGGGTGGAACACCGGGGAGCTGTTTTTT	CASSLAQGWNTGELFF
TRBV27	.	TRBJ1-1	.	TGTGCCAGCAGTTATAGGGGGGTACGGCTGAACACTGAAGCTTTCTTT	CASSYRGVRLNTEAFF
TRBV5-1	.	TRBJ1-1	.	TGCGCCAGCAGCTCCCAACCTGGGGGGGCTGAAGCTTTCTTT	CASSSQPGGAEAFF
TRBV7-9	once	TRBJ2-5	.	TGTGCCAGCAGCCGGAACATCCAAGAGACCCAGTACTTC	CASSRNIQETQYF
TRBV28	.	TRBJ2-1	.	TGTGCCAGCAGTGCACCACGTTACAATGAGCAGTTCTTC	CASSAPRYNEQFF
TRBV21-1	.	TRBJ2-5	.	TGTGCCAGCAACCTACAGGGGGGGTTGGAGACCCAGTACTTC	CASNLQGGLETQYF
TRBV5-1	.	TRBJ2-7	.	TGCGCCAGCAGTTTTACAGGGATTACGAACGAGCAGTACTTC	CASSFTGITNEQYF
TRBV6-1	.	TRBJ1-6	.	TGTGCCAGCAGTGAATACTATTCACCCCTCCACTTT	CASSEYYSPLHF
TRBV28	.	TRBJ1-2	.	TGTGCCAGCAGTTTAGGCTCAAACTATGGCTACACCTTC	CASSLGSNYGYTF
TRBV28	.	TRBJ2-2	.	TGTGCCAGCAGCTCTCGGAGAACGGCCGGGGAGCTGTTTTTT	CASSSRRTAGELFF
TRBV5-1	once	TRBJ2-7	.	TGCGCCAGCAGCCCCGGGGCGGGTTCCTCCTACGAGCAGTACTTC	CASSPGAGSSYEQYF
TRBV28	.	TRBJ1-5	TRBD1	TGTGCCAGCAGTTTAACCCCGGACAGGTTCGTCTTTCAGCCCCAGCATTTT	CASSLTPDRFVFQPQHF
TRBV9	.	TRBJ1-1	TRBD1	TGTGCCAGCAGCTCCCCAGCCCAGGGGGCGGGCGAGTTCACTGAAGCTTTCTTT	CASSSPAQGAGEFTEAFF
TRBV6-5	.	TRBJ2-3	.	TGTGCCAGCAGTGGTAGCGATGGGGGGCAGTATTTT	CASSGSDGGQYF
TRBV29-1	.	TRBJ2-5	.	TGCAGCGTTTCGGGACTCCTCAAAGAGACCCAGTACTTC	CSVSGLLKETQYF
TRBV5-1	once	TRBJ2-7	TRBD2	TGCGCCAGCAGCTTTTCGGCGGGAGGGCCCTACTCCTACGAGCAGTACTTC	CASSFSAGGPYSYEQYF